These 9 T cell receptor beta chains were sequenced from one sample in a study of T cell repertoires in cytomegalovirus infection (dated by TCRdb to the late 2010s). No antigen is known for these receptors. The sample's treatment or condition label is to be understood as: in vitro stimulation with specific CMV peptide epitopes to enrich CMV-specific T cells. Sequencing was carried out with an Illumina HiSeq 1500. TCRdb reworked the public reads: Q25 trimming with fastp, MiXCR clone assembly, productive beta chains retained. Rows merge per CDR3 protein into single entries with the most common DNA and genes. This sample has about 920,000 distinct CDR3 sequences in its table, and 30% to 40% of those were observed once. The ten top clones hold over 10% of the sample. The sample here was cultured CD8+ T cells from PBMCs, taken from culture after CMV antigen stimulation. These receptors were obtained from a human donor in good health (CMV status not recorded). Some clones in this sample may be carry-over from other donors' samples.

The V gene is TRBV6-2 or TRBV6-3, the J gene TRBJ2-5, with D tentatively TRBD1 or TRBD2 (6 bases each). Germline V gives CDR1 MNHEY, CDR2 SVGEGT. V lost 11 bases to trimming and J lost 5 bases, with 18 bases between them. CDR3 size: 13 residues. This CDR3 is CAGRRGFMETQYF. DNA for the CDR3: TGTGCCGGACGGAGGGGGTTCATGGAGACCCAGTACTTC.

This clonotype was seen only a few times. This chain links TRBV7-6 with TRBJ2-7, with D tentatively TRBD1 or TRBD2 (6 bases each). The germline V gene encodes CDR1 SGHVS and CDR2 FNYEAQ. Trimming took 1 base from V and 3 from J, leaving 10 bases between them. The CDR3 extends over 14 amino acids. CDR3 coding DNA: TGTGCCAGCAGCTTAGGGGGGGCAGTCTACGAGCAGTACGTC. Amino acids: CASSLGGAVYEQYV.

This chain links TRBV20-1 with TRBJ2-6, with a possible D match to TRBD2 (6 bases). V was cut by 6 bases and J by 0 bases, with 15 bases left in between. Looked up from germline, CDR1 is DFQATT and CDR2 is SNEGSKA (reference sequence). The length of the CDR3 is 16 residues. CDR3 nucleotides: TGCAGTGCAGCCGGGACTCGCACCTCTGGGGCCAACGTCCTGACTTTC. It encodes CSAAGTRTSGANVLTF.

The V gene is TRBV12-3 or TRBV12-4, the J gene TRBJ2-5, with D uncertain. The CDR3 is 13 residues long. Trimming stripped 3 bases from V and 1 base from J, with 6 bases between. This chain's CDR3 is CASSFNVQETQYF. In nucleotides, the CDR3 is TGTGCCAGCAGTTTCAACGTCCAAGAGACCCAGTACTTC.

This clonotype was counted between two and nine times. This chain links TRBV19 with TRBJ2-7, with D unresolved. This CDR3 is built from 13 residues. Germline CDR1 and CDR2: LNHDA and SQIVND (reference sequence). V was pared by 6 bases and J by 2 bases, with 11 bases between. This chain's CDR3 is CASSPDLAYEQYF. The CDR3 coding sequence is TGTGCCAGTAGCCCCGACCTAGCCTACGAGCAGTACTTC.

With respect to this clonotype: Given a much more abundant clone one base away, this may be a read error. Without the conserved terminal phenylalanine or tryptophan, this CDR3 likely stems from a read error. The genes are TRBV7-8 and TRBJ1-4; no clear D gene. Trimming shortened V by 3 bases and J by 0 bases, and 17 bases separated the two germline ends. The CDR3 extends over 18 amino acids. Germline V gene data show CDR1 as SGHVS and CDR2 as FQNEAQ. The CDR3 here is CASSFTSGPYATNEKLFY. The CDR3, as DNA: TGTGCCAGCAGCTTTACCTCCGGGCCCTATGCAACTAATGAAAAACTGTTTTAT.

The V and J genes are TRBV6-2 or TRBV6-3 and TRBJ2-5; the D gene is possibly TRBD1 (6 bases). Looked up from germline, CDR1 is MNHEY and CDR2 is SVGEGT. Trimming pared 4 bases from V and 4 bases from J, leaving 25 bases between. This CDR3 has 18 residues. The CDR3 loop reads CASSFSRWDNNRPETQYF. The CDR3, as DNA: TGTGCCAGCAGTTTTTCCCGGTGGGACAACAATCGGCCAGAGACCCAGTACTTC.

The table lists this clonotype with many counts. The V gene is TRBV5-5, the J gene TRBJ2-3; D gene unclear. The V and J ends lost 5 bases and 4 bases respectively, with 11 bases between them. CDR3 length equals 13 residues. Germline assignment: CDR1 SGHKS and CDR2 YYEKEE (reference sequence). The CDR3 is CASSLVVADTQYF. The CDR3 nucleotides are TGTGCCAGCAGTCTAGTGGTGGCAGATACGCAGTATTTT. Drawing the rest from reference TRBV5-5 and TRBJ2-3, the complete variable domain is DAGVTQSPTHLIKTRGQQVTLRCSPISGHKSVSWYQQVLGQGPQFIFQYYEKEERGRGNFPDRFSARQFPNYSSELNVNALLLGDSALYLCASSLVVADTQYFGPGTRLTVL.

The CDR3 sequence is CATTQGISPLHF. CDR3 DNA: TGTGCCACCACCCAAGGAATTTCACCCCTCCACTTT. The chain uses TRBV6-2 or TRBV6-3 and TRBJ1-6; D unresolved. The CDR3 covers 12 residues. Germline V gene sequence: CDR1 MNHEY, CDR2 SVGEGT. V lost 10 bases and J 9 bases, leaving 13 bases between the germline ends.